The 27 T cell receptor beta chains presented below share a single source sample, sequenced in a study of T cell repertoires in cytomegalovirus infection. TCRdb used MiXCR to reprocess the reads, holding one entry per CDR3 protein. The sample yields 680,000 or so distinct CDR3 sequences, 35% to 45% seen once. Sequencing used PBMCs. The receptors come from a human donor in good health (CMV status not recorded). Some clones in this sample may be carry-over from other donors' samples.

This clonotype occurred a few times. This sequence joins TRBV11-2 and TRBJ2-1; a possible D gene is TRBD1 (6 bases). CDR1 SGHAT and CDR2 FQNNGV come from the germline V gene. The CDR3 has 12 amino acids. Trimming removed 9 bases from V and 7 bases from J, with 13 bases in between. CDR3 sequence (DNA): TGTGCCAGTCAGAGGGGGTCAAATGAGCAGTTCTTC. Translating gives CASQRGSNEQFF.

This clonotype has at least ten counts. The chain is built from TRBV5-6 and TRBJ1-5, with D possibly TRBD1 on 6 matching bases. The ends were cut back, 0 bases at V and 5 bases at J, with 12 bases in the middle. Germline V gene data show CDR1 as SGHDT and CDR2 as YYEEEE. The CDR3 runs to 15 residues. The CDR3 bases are TGTGCCAGCAGCTTGGGGGGGGCAGCTCATCAGCCCCAGCATTTT. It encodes CASSLGGAAHQPQHF.

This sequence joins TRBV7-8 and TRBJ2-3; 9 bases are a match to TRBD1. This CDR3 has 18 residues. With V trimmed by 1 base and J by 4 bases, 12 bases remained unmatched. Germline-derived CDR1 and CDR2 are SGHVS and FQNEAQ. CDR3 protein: CASSLDRDRGGAADTQYF. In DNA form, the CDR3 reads TGTGCCAGCAGCTTAGACAGAGACAGGGGGGGGGCCGCAGATACGCAGTATTTT.

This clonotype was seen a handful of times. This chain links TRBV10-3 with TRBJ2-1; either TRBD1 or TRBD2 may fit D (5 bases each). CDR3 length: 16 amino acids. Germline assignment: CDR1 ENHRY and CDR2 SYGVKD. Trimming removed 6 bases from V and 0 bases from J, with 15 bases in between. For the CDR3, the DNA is TGTGCCATCAGAGGGTCGGGGACCAACTCCTACAATGAGCAGTTCTTC. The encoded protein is CAIRGSGTNSYNEQFF.

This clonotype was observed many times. The CDR3 sequence: CASSLGANTGELFF. The DNA for the CDR3 is TGTGCCAGCAGTTTAGGGGCTAACACCGGGGAGCTGTTTTTT. This chain joins TRBV12-3 or TRBV12-4 and TRBJ2-2; D call uncertain. The CDR3 has 14 amino acids. Trimming cost V 1 base and J 2 bases, with 5 bases left between them.

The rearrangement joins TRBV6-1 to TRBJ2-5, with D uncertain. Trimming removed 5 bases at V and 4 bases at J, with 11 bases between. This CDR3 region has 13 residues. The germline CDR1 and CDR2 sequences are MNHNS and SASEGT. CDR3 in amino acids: CASSSLRRETQYF. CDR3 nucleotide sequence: TGTGCCAGCAGTTCCTTACGGCGAGAGACCCAGTACTTC.

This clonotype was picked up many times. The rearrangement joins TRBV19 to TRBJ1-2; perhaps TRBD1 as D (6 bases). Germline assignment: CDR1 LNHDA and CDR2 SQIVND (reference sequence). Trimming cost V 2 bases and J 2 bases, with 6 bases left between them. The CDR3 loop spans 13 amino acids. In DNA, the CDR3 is TGTGCCAGTAGTATACAGGGGAACTATGGCTACACCTTC. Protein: CASSIQGNYGYTF.

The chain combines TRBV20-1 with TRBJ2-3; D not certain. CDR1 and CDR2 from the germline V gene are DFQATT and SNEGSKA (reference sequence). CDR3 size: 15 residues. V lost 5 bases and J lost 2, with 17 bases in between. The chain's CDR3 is CSAPTGLTYTDTQYF. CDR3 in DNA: TGCAGTGCTCCGACTGGCCTAACTTACACAGATACGCAGTATTTT.

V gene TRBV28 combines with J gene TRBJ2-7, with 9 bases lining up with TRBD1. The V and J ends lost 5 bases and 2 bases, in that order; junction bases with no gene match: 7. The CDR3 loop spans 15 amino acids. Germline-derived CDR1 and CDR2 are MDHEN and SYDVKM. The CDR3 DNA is TGTGCCAGCAGTAAAGGACAGGGGTTGACCTACGAGCAGTACTTC. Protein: CASSKGQGLTYEQYF.

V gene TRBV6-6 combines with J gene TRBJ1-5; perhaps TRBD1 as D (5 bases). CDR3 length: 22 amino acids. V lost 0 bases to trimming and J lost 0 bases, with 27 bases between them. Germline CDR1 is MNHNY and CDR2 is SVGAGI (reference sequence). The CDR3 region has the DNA TGTGCCAGCAGTTACTCGTGGGGACCTCCGGGCAACTGGGCTTATAGCAATCAGCCCCAGCATTTT. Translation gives CASSYSWGPPGNWAYSNQPQHF.

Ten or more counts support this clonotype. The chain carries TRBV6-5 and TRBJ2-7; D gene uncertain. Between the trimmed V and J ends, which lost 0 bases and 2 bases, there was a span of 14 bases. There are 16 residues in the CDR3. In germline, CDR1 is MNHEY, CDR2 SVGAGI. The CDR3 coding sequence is TGTGCCAGCAGTTACTCCCAAATTGGACGAACCTACGAGCAGTACTTC. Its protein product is CASSYSQIGRTYEQYF.

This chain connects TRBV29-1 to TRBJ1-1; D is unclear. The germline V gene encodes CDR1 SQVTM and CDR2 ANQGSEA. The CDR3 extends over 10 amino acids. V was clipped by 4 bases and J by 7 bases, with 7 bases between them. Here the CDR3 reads CSVATSEAFF. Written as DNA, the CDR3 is TGCAGCGTTGCAACTAGTGAAGCTTTCTTT.

The CDR3: CASSLGGSGSSYEQYF. CDR3 nucleotide sequence: TGTGCCAGCAGCTTAGGGGGTAGCGGGAGCTCCTACGAGCAGTACTTC. The rearrangement links TRBV7-8 to TRBJ2-7, with TRBD2 identical over 9 bases. Germline trimming cut 1 base from V and 0 bases from J; bases unmatched to any gene: 4. Germline V CDR1 and CDR2: SGHVS, FQNEAQ. The CDR3 runs 16 residues.

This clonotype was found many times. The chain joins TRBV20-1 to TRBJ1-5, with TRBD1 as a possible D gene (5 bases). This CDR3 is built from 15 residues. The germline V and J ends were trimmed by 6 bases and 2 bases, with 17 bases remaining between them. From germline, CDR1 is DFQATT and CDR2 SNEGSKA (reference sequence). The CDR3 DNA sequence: TGCAGTGCCCTACGGGGGAGATGGGGCAATCAGCCCCAGCATTTT. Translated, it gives CSALRGRWGNQPQHF.

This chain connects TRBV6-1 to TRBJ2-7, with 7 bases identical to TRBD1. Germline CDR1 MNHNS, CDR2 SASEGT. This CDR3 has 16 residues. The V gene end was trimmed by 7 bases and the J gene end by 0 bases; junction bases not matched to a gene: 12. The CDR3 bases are TGTGCCAGCATCCGAAACCGGGACAGCGTCTCCTACGAGCAGTACTTC. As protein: CASIRNRDSVSYEQYF.

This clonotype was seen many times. The CDR3 DNA reads TGTGCCAGCAGTAAAACAGGGGGCAAGAACACTGAAGCTTTCTTT. Encoded protein: CASSKTGGKNTEAFF. This rearrangement joins TRBV6-1 to TRBJ1-1; 9 nucleotides line up with TRBD1. The CDR3 length is 15 residues. Per germline, CDR1 MNHNS and CDR2 SASEGT. V gave up 5 bases and J gave up 1 base; unmatched junction bases: 5.

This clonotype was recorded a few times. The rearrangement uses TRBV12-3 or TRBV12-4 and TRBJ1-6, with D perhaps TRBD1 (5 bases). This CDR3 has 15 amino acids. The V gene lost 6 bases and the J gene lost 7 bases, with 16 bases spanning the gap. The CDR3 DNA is TGTGCCAGCAGACCCCGGGACGGAACGAATTCACCCCTCCACTTT. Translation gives CASRPRDGTNSPLHF.

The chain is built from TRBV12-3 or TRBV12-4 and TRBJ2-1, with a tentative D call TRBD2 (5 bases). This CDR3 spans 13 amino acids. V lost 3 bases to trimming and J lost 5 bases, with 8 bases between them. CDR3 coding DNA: TGTGCCAGCAGTTTGGCTAGCAACAATGAGCAGTTCTTC. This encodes CASSLASNNEQFF.

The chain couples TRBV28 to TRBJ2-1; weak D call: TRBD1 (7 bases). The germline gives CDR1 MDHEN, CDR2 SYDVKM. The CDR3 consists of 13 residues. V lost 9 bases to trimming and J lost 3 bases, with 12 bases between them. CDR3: CASSGGNYNEQFF. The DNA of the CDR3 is TGTGCCAGTTCAGGGGGGAACTACAATGAGCAGTTCTTC.

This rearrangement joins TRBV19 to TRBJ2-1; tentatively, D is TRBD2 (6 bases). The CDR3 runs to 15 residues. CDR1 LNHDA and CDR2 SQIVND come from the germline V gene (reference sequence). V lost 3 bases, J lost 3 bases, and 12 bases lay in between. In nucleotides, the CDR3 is TGTGCCAGTAGTATCGGGCGGGGTTTCTACAATGAGCAGTTCTTC. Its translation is CASSIGRGFYNEQFF.

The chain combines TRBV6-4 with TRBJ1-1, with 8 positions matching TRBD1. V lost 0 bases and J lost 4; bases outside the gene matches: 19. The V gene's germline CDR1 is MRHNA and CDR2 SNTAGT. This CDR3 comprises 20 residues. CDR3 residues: CASSDSMGTGHEYWGTEAFF. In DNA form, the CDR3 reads TGTGCCAGCAGTGACTCGATGGGGACAGGCCACGAATACTGGGGCACTGAAGCTTTCTTT.

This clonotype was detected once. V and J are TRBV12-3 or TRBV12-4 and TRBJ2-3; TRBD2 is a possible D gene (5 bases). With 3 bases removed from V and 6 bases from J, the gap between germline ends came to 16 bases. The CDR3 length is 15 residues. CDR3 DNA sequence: TGTGCCAGCAGTTTCAGGAGATCGGGAAGGGATACGCAGTATTTT. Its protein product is CASSFRRSGRDTQYF.

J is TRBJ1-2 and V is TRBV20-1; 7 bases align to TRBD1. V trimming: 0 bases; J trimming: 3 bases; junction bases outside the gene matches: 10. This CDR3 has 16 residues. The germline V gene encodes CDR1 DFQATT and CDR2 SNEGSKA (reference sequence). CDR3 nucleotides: TGCAGTGCTAGAGATCGGAGGGAGGGGGCTTACTATGGCTACACCTTC. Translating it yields CSARDRREGAYYGYTF.

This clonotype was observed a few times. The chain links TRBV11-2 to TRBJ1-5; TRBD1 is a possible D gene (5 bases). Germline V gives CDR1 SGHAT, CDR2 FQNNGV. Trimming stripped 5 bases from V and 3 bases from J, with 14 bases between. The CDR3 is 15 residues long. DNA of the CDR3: TGTGCCAGCAGCCCGGTTCAGGGCATCAATCAGCCCCAGCATTTT. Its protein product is CASSPVQGINQPQHF.

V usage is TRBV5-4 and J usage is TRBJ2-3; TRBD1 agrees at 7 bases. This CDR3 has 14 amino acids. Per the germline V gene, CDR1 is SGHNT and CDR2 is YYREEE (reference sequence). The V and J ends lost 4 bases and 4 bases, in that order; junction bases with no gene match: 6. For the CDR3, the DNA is TGTGCCAGCAGCCCGGACAGGAACCCAGATACGCAGTATTTT. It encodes CASSPDRNPDTQYF. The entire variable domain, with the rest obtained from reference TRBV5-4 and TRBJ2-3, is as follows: ETGVTQSPTHLIKTRGQQVTLRCSSQSGHNTVSWYQQALGQGPQFIFQYYREEENGRGNFPPRFSGLQFPNYSSELNVNALELDDSALYLCASSPDRNPDTQYFGPGTRLTVL.

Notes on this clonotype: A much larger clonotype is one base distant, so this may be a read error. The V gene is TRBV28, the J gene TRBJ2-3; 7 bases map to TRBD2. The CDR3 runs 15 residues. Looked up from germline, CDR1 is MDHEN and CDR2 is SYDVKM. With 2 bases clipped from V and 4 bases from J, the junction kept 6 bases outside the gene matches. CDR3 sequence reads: CASSLVGRLSDTQYF. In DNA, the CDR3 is TGTGCCAGCAGTTTAGTCGGGAGGTTGTCAGATACGCAGTATTTT.

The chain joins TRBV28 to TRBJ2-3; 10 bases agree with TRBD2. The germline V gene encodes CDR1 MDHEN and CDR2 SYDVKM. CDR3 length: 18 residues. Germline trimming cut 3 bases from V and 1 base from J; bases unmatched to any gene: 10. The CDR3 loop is CASSFGLAGASGTDTQYF. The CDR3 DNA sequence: TGTGCCAGCAGTTTCGGGCTAGCGGGAGCCTCTGGCACAGATACGCAGTATTTT.